The T cell receptor beta chain under discussion was sequenced for a study of shared clonotypes between healthy human individuals. Background on the study: For every donor, three CD4 naive, three CD4 memory, two CD8 naive and one CD8 memory plates were used. The study, taken as a whole, reports: Investigators collected only blood, and repertoires in tissues likely differ. Between a few donors, naive CD4 clonotypes were shared at a level of approximately 5%.

The split of CD4+ cells yielded CD45RA+ naive and CD45RA-negative memory subsets. This CDR3 contains 12 residues. V lost 0 bases to trimming and J lost 9 bases; unmatched junction nucleotides: 2. From germline, CDR1 is GTSNPN and CDR2 SVGIG (reference sequence). Clones were sequenced by immunoSEQ multiplex PCR, and TCRdb holds only the in-frame ones, with some missing. Here the sample spans roughly 500,000 clones, 90% to 97% being singletons. About this clone itself: Its antigen is not known.

The sequence was collected from a woman under 40 in good health. Material for sequencing was naive CD4+ T cells sorted from blood. Subset reported: CD45RA+ positively selected. The chain couples TRBV30 to TRBJ2-7; TRBD2 agrees at 10 bases. CDR3 in amino acids: CAWSVPSGRQYF. Written as DNA, the CDR3 is TGTGCCTGGAGTGTACCTAGCGGGAGGCAGTACTTC.